This T cell receptor beta chain was found in a study of CD8 T cells in Susac syndrome. Sequencing of TCR beta, carried out with a high-throughput approach, was applied to CD8+ and CD4+ T cells from the blood. The V segment lost 5 bases and the J segment 5 bases; nucleotides outside the gene matches: 5. This CDR3 spans 13 amino acids. Germline V CDR1 and CDR2: LGHNA, YNFKEQ. RNA, at about 0.45 to 1 ug, was reverse transcribed with random hexamers. Amplification of TCR beta CDR3 spanned 54 Vbeta and 13 Jbeta via immunoSEQ multiplex PCR. From the immunoSEQ multiplex PCR reads, TCRdb called clonotypes with MiXCR, one entry per CDR3 protein. The sample lists 200,000 or so distinct CDR3 sequences, 90% to 95% occurring once.

Sequenced input: CD4+ T cells from PBMCs. The chain couples TRBV4-2 to TRBJ2-7, with 8 positions matching TRBD2. The TCR sequence derives from a human donor with multiple sclerosis. The CDR3 reads CASSMSGSNEQYF. CDR3 sequence (DNA): TGTGCCAGCAGCATGAGCGGGAGTAACGAGCAGTACTTC.